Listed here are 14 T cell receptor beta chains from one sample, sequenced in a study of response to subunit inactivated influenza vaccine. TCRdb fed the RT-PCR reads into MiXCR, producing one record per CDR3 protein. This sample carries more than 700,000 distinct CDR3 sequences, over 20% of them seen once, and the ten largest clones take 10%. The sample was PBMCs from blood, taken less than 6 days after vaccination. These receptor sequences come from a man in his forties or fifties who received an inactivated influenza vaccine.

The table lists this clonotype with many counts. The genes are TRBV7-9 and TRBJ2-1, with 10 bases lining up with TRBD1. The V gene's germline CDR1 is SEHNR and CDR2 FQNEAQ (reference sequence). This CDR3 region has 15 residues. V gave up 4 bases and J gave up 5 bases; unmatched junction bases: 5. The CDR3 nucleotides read TGTGCCAGCAGCTCGCATGGGACAGGGGACAATGAGCAGTTCTTC. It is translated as CASSSHGTGDNEQFF.

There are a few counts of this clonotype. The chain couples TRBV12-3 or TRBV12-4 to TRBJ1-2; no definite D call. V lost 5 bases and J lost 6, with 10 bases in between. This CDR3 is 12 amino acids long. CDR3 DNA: TGTGCCAGCAGTGCGTACGAGAATGGCTACACCTTC. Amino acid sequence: CASSAYENGYTF.

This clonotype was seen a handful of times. CDR3 in DNA: TGTGCCAGCAGTTTACAACCCCCCCTTACGGGAGGGTCCACCGGGGAGCTGTTTTTT. Translation gives CASSLQPPLTGGSTGELFF. V usage is TRBV27 and J usage is TRBJ2-2; 8 bases agree with TRBD2. V shed 2 bases and J 4 bases; nucleotides not matched to a gene: 15. Germline V CDR1 and CDR2: MNHEY, SMNVEV (reference sequence). CDR3 length equals 19 residues.

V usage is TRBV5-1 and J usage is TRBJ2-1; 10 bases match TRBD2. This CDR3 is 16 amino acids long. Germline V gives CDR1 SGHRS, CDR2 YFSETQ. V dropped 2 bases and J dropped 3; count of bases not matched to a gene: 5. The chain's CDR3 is CASSFLAGALYNEQFF. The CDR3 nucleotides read TGCGCCAGCAGCTTCCTAGCGGGGGCCCTCTACAATGAGCAGTTCTTC. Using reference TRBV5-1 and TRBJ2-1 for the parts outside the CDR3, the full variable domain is KAGVTQTPRYLIKTRGQQVTLSCSPISGHRSVSWYQQTPGQGLQFLFEYFSETQRNKGNFPGRFSGRQFSNSRSEMNVSTLELGDSALYLCASSFLAGALYNEQFFGPGTRLTVL.

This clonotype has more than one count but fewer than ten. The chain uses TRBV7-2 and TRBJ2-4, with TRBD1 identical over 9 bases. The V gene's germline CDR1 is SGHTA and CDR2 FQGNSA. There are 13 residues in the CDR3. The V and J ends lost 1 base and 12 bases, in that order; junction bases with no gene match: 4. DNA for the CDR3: TGTGCCAGCAGCTTAGACACAGGGGGCCGTCAGTACTTC. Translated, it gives CASSLDTGGRQYF.

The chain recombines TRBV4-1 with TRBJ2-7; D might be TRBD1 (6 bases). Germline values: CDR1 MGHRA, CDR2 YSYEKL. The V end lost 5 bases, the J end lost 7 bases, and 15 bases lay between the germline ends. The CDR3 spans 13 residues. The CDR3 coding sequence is TGCGCCAGCAGCTCTGGACAGTCGGGGGAGCAGTACTTC. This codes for CASSSGQSGEQYF.

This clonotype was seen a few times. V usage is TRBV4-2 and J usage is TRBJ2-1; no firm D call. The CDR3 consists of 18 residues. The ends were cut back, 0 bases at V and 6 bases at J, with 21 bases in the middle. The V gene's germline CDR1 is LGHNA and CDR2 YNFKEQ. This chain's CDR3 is CASSQDLLGLGSSNEQFF. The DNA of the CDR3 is TGTGCCAGCAGCCAAGATCTGCTAGGCCTAGGAAGTTCCAATGAGCAGTTCTTC.

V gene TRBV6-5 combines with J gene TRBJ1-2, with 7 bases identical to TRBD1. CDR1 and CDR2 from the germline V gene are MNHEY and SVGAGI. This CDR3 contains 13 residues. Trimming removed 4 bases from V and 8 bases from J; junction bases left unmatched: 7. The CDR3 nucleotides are TGTGCCAGCAGTTTACAGGGGAATGACGGCTACACCTTC. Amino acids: CASSLQGNDGYTF.

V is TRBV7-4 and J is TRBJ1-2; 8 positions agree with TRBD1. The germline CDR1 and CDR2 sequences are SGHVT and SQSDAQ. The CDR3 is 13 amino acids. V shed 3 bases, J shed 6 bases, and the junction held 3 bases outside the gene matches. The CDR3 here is CASSFGRGHGYTF. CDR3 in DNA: TGTGCCAGCAGCTTTGGCAGGGGGCATGGCTACACCTTC.

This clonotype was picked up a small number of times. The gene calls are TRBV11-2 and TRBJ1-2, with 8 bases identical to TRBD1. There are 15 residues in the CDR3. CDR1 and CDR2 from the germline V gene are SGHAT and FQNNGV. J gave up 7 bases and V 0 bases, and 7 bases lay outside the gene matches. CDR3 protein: CASSLEGGQGGGYTF. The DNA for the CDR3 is TGTGCCAGCAGCTTAGAGGGTGGACAGGGTGGTGGCTACACCTTC.

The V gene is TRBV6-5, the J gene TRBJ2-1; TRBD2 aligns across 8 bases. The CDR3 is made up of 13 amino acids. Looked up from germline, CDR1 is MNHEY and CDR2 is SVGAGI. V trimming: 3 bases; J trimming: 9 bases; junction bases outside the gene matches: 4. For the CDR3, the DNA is TGTGCCAGCAGTTATTACGCGGGAGGTGAGCAGTTCTTC. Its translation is CASSYYAGGEQFF.

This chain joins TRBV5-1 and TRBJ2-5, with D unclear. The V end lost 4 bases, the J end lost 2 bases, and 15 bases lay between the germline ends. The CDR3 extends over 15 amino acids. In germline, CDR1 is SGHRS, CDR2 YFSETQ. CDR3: CASSLQTADQETQYF. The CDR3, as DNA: TGCGCCAGCAGCCTGCAGACGGCCGATCAAGAGACCCAGTACTTC.

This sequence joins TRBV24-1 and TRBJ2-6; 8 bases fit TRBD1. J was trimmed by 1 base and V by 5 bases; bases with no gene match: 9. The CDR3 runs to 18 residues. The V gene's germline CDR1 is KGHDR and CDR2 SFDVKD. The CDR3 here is CATSAQGQGPSGANVLTF. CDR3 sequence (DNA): TGTGCCACCAGTGCCCAAGGACAGGGTCCGTCTGGGGCCAACGTCCTGACTTTC.

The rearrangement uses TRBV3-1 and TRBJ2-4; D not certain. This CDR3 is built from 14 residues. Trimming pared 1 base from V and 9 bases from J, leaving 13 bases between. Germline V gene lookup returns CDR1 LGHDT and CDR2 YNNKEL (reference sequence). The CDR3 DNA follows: TGTGCCAGCAGCCAAGGTTACACCCGCGGCATTCAGTACTTC. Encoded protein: CASSQGYTRGIQYF. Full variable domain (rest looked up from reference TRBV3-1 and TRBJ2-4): DTAVSQTPKYLVTQMGNDKSIKCEQNLGHDTMYWYKQDSKKFLKIMFSYNNKELIINETVPNRFSPKSPDKAHLNLHINSLELGDSAVYFCASSQGYTRGIQYFGAGTRLSVL.